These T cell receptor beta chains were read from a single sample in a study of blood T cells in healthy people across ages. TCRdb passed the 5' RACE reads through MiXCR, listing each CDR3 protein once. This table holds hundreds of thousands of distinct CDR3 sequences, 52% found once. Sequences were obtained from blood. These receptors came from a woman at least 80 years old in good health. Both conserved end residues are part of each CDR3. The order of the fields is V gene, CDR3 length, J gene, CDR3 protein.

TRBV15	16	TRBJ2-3	CATDTDGREGTDTQYF
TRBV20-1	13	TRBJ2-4	CSAGGESKNIQYF
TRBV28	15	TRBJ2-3	CASTVAGTSADTQYF
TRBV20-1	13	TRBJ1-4	CSAEDRGGEKLFF
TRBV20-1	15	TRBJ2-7	CSARNSGGAGNEQYF
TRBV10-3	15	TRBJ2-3	CAISQGGTITDTQYF
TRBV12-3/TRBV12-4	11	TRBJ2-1	CASSLKGLKFF
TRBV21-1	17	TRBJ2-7	CASSKVGRTEEGIEQYF
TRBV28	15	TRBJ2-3	CASSLTADSTDTQYF
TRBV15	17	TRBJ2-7	CATSRDRSRSYVYEQYF
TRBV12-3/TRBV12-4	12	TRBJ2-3	CASRTVGDTQYF
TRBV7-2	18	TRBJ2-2	CASSLSAAVVRGAGELFF
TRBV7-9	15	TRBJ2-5	CASSRPTVYQETQYF
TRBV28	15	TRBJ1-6	CASSDRGQDNSPLHF
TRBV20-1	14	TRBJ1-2	CSASLQASSYGYTF
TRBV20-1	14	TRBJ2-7	CSARDPGIGYEQYF
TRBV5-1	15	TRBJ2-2	CASSLVLLDPGELFF
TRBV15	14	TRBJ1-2	CATSREPSMGGYTF
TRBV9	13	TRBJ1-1	CASRETGGTEAFF
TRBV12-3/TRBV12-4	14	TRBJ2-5	CASSFKVWQETQYF
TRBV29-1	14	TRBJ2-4	CSVGKGAGSYIQYF
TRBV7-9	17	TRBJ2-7	CASSRERTSGIGYEQYF
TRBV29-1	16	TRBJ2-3	CSVEGYGAWAGDTQYF
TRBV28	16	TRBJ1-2	CASSYLLTGAQGGYTF
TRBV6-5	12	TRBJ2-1	CASKGGTSEQFF
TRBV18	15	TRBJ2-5	CASSPPGTEQETQYF
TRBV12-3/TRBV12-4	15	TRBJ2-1	CVSSLAPRSTNEQFF
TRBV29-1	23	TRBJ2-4	CSVDRTPGHAPGLAGVAKNIQYF
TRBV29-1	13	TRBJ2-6	CSVDPSGANVLTF
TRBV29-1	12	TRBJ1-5	CSVRVSNQPQHF